Sequencing of this T cell receptor beta chain was carried out in a study of blood T cell repertoires in COVID-19. For the study at large: Samples representing acute and convalescent COVID-19 were sourced from the United States, Italy and Spain. The cDNA or gDNA used as material had been derived from T cells, B-cell-depleted T cells, or PBMCs.

The length of the CDR3 is 17 residues. V lost 10 bases and J lost 2; bases outside the gene matches: 18. Germline V gives CDR1 MDHEN, CDR2 SYDVKM. Original data processing: Reference gene primers were amplified, and this amplification served to estimate nucleated cell counts. This table comes from immunoSEQ multiplex PCR, and its TCRdb copy is limited to in-frame clones, with some not included. V and J calls and clone size are those listed in that table; D and trimming were worked out from the DNA. The sample shows 200,000 to 300,000 clones, over 80% of them seen only once. The TCR was taken from a woman in her sixties or seventies with active or convalescent COVID-19. The chain recombines TRBV28 with TRBJ2-7, with 9 bases identical to TRBD2. What was sequenced was peripheral blood. The CDR3 is CATCSRGGGADTYEQYV. The CDR3 DNA reads TGTGCCACCTGCAGCCGGGGCGGGGGGGCCGACACCTACGAGCAGTACGTC.